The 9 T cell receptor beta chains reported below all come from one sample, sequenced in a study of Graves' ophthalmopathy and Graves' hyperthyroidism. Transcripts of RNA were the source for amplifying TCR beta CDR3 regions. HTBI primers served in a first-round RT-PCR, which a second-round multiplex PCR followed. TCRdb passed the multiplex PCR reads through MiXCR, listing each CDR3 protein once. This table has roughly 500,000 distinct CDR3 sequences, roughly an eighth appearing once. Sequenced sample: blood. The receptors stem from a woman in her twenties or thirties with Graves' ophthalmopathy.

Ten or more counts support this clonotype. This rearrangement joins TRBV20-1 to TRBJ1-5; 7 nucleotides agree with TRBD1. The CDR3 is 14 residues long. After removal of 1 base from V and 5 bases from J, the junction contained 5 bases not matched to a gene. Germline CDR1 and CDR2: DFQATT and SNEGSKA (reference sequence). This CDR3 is CSARGGTEYQPQHF. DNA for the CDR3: TGCAGTGCTAGAGGTGGGACAGAATATCAGCCCCAGCATTTT.

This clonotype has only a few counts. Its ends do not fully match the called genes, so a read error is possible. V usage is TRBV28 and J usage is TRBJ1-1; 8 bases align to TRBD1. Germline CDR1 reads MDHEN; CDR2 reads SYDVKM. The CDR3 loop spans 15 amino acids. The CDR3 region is CASVPGRGPNTGACF. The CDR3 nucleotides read TGTGCCAGCGTCCCCGGCAGGGGGCCGAACACTGGAGCTTGCTTT.

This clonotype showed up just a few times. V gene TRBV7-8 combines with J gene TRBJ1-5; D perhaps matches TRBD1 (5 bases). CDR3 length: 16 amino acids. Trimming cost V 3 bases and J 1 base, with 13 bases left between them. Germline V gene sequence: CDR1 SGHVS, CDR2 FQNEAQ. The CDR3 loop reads CASSFDSGESNQPQHF. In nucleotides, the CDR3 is TGTGCCAGCAGCTTTGATTCGGGGGAAAGCAATCAGCCCCAGCATTTT.

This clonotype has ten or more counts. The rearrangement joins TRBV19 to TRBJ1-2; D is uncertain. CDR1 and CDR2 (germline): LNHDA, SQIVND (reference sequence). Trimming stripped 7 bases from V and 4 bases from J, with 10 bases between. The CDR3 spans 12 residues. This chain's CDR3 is CASTPAGYGYTF. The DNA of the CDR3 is TGTGCCAGTACACCGGCAGGCTATGGCTACACCTTC.

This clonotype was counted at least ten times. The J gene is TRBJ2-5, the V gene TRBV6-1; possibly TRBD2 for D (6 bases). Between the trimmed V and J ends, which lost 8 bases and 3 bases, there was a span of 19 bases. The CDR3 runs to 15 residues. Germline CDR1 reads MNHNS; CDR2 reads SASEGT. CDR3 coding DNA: TGTGCCAGCGCAATAGCCCCGGGACTCGAAGAGACCCAGTACTTC. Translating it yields CASAIAPGLEETQYF.

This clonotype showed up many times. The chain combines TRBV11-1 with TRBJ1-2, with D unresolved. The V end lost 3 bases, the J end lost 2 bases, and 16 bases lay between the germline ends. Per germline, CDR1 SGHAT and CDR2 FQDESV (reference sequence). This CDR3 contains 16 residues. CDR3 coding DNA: TGTGCCAGCAGCTTCCATCCCCGGGTTAGGAACTATGGCTACACCTTC. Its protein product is CASSFHPRVRNYGYTF.

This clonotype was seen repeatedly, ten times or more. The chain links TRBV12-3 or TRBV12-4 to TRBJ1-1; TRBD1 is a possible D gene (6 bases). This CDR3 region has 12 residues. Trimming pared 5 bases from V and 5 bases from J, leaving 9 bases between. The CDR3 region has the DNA TGTGCCAGCAGTCCCCAGGGGACTGAAGCTTTCTTT. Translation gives CASSPQGTEAFF.

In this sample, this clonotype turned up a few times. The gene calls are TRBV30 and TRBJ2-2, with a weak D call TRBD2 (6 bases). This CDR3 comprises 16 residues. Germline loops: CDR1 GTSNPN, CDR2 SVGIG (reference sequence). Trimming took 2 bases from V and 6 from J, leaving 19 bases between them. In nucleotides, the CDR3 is TGTGCCTGGAGTACTGGGGACTCGAGTATCGCCGGGGAGCTGTTTTTT. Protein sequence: CAWSTGDSSIAGELFF.

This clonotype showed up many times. Here the CDR3 DNA reads TGTGCCAGCATTGCTACCCAGATGAACACTGAAGCTTTCTTT. It specifies CASIATQMNTEAFF. The chain employs TRBV12-3 or TRBV12-4 and TRBJ1-1; D uncertain. Trimming cost V 7 bases and J 0 bases, with 12 bases left between them. The CDR3 extends over 14 amino acids.